The 13 T cell receptor beta chains given below trace back to one sample, sequenced in a study of shared clonotypes between healthy human individuals. The repertoire was sequenced with immunoSEQ multiplex PCR; TCRdb's copy has only in-frame clones and lacks some. The sample comprises hundreds of thousands of clones, about two thirds of which are singletons, and about 2% rests with the top ten. The sample was memory CD4+ T cells sorted from blood. Subset of the sample: CD45RA-negative fraction. The receptors here all came from a woman aged 25-40 years in good health.

The chain joins TRBV4-2 to TRBJ2-1; D possibly corresponds to TRBD2 (5 bases). The CDR3 contains 12 residues. Germline CDR1 LGHNA, CDR2 YNFKEQ. The V end lost 8 bases, the J end lost 6 bases, and 11 bases lay between the germline ends. The CDR3 region has the DNA TGTGCCAGCTCAAGGGCGGGCAATGAGCAGTTCTTC. This codes for CASSRAGNEQFF.

This clone was detected once. V and J are TRBV6-5 and TRBJ1-2, with TRBD1 identical over 8 bases. The V and J ends lost 0 bases and 6 bases, in that order; junction bases with no gene match: 6. CDR1 is MNHEY and CDR2 is SVGAGI in the germline V gene. This CDR3 has 15 residues. The CDR3 region has the DNA TGTGCCAGCAGTTACTCCCCAGGGGGCGCAAATGGCTACACCTTC. Amino acids: CASSYSPGGANGYTF.

This clone turned up a few times. This sequence may be a read error, since a much larger clone differs from it by one base. This sample includes further DNA sequences coding for the same CDR3. This chain joins TRBV5-6 and TRBJ2-5; no clear D. Per germline, CDR1 SGHDT and CDR2 YYEEEE. The V end lost 2 bases, the J end lost 5 bases, and 4 bases lay between the germline ends. The CDR3 consists of 11 residues. In DNA, the CDR3 is TGTGCCAGCAGCTTCGCCGAGACCCAGTACTTC. This translates into CASSFAETQYF.

The chain combines TRBV6-1 with TRBJ1-2; no clear D gene. V dropped 6 bases and J dropped 8 bases, with 7 bases sitting between them. In germline, CDR1 is MNHNS, CDR2 SASEGT. The CDR3 extends over 10 amino acids. In DNA, the CDR3 is TGTGCCAGCAGGAACGGGGGCTACACCTTC. This gives the protein CASRNGGYTF.

This sequence joins TRBV4-1 and TRBJ1-4; 11 bases are a match to TRBD1. The CDR3 spans 16 residues. The germline gives CDR1 MGHRA, CDR2 YSYEKL. V dropped 3 bases and J dropped 4; count of bases not matched to a gene: 4. The CDR3 loop reads CASSHTGTGGNEKLFF. The CDR3 DNA is TGCGCCAGCAGCCACACTGGGACAGGGGGTAATGAAAAACTGTTTTTT.

This clone came up once. The chain joins TRBV28 to TRBJ1-4, with D unresolved. This CDR3 is 15 amino acids long. The V gene lost 1 base and the J gene lost 8 bases, with 14 bases spanning the gap. Germline CDR1 and CDR2: MDHEN and SYDVKM. The chain's CDR3 is CASSLSRLPREKLFF. CDR3 coding DNA: TGTGCCAGCAGTTTATCCCGTTTGCCCAGGGAAAAACTGTTTTTT.

In the case of this clone: This specimen includes other DNA sequences encoding the same CDR3. This chain links TRBV14 with TRBJ1-1; 7 bases agree with TRBD1. With 4 bases clipped from V and 5 bases from J, the junction kept 4 bases outside the gene matches. CDR3 length: 13 residues. Germline CDR1 is SGHDN and CDR2 is FVKESK. This CDR3 reads CASSRQGDTEAFF. CDR3 sequence (DNA): TGTGCCAGCAGCCGACAGGGAGATACTGAAGCTTTCTTT.

The chain joins TRBV25-1 to TRBJ2-5; possibly TRBD1 for D (5 bases). This CDR3 region has 16 residues. CDR1 is MGHDK, CDR2 SYGVNS, per germline. V was shortened by 5 bases and J by 3 bases, with 19 bases between the two germline ends. The CDR3 bases are TGTGCCAGCAGTTTTCCTACGGGCCAGGGCGAAGAGACCCAGTACTTC. This sequence encodes CASSFPTGQGEETQYF.

The chain recombines TRBV7-9 with TRBJ1-2, with TRBD1 as a possible D gene (6 bases). The V and J ends lost 5 bases and 1 base respectively, with 14 bases between them. Germline loops: CDR1 SEHNR, CDR2 FQNEAQ (reference sequence). The CDR3 is 15 amino acids. The CDR3 is CASSQTGGLNYGYTF. CDR3 DNA sequence: TGTGCCAGCAGCCAGACAGGCGGACTTAACTATGGCTACACCTTC.

The DNA for the CDR3 is TGTGCCAGCAGTTACTACGGGCCTGAGCCCCAGCATTTT. Translating it yields CASSYYGPEPQHF. The V and J genes are TRBV6-6 and TRBJ1-5, with D unresolved. Trimming stripped 1 base from V and 8 bases from J, with 9 bases between. The CDR3 is 13 residues long. CDR1 and CDR2 (germline): MNHNY, SVGAGI (reference sequence).

The chain combines TRBV5-1 with TRBJ2-1; D perhaps matches TRBD2 (6 bases). Germline-derived CDR1 and CDR2 are SGHRS and YFSETQ. This CDR3 is 16 amino acids long. Trimming shortened V by 4 bases and J by 3 bases, and 17 bases separated the two germline ends. The CDR3: CASSQTTSGVYNEQFF. CDR3 nucleotide sequence: TGCGCCAGCAGCCAGACGACTTCGGGAGTCTACAATGAGCAGTTCTTC.

V is TRBV11-2 and J is TRBJ2-7, with D perhaps being TRBD1 or TRBD2 (5 bases each). Germline V gives CDR1 SGHAT, CDR2 FQNNGV. The V gene lost 1 base and the J gene lost 6 bases, with 16 bases spanning the gap. There are 15 residues in the CDR3. The CDR3 loop is CASSLGNGAGSEQYF. The CDR3 DNA sequence: TGTGCCAGCAGCTTAGGGAACGGGGCGGGTAGCGAGCAGTACTTC.

V gene TRBV10-3 combines with J gene TRBJ2-7; 7 bases map to TRBD1. Germline CDR1 reads ENHRY; CDR2 reads SYGVKD. The trim removed 6 bases at V and 2 bases at J, leaving 13 bases unmatched. This CDR3 spans 16 amino acids. The CDR3 nucleotides are TGTGCCATCAGAGCAGCACAGGGGTCCGCTCCCTACGAGCAGTACTTC. Its protein product is CAIRAAQGSAPYEQYF.